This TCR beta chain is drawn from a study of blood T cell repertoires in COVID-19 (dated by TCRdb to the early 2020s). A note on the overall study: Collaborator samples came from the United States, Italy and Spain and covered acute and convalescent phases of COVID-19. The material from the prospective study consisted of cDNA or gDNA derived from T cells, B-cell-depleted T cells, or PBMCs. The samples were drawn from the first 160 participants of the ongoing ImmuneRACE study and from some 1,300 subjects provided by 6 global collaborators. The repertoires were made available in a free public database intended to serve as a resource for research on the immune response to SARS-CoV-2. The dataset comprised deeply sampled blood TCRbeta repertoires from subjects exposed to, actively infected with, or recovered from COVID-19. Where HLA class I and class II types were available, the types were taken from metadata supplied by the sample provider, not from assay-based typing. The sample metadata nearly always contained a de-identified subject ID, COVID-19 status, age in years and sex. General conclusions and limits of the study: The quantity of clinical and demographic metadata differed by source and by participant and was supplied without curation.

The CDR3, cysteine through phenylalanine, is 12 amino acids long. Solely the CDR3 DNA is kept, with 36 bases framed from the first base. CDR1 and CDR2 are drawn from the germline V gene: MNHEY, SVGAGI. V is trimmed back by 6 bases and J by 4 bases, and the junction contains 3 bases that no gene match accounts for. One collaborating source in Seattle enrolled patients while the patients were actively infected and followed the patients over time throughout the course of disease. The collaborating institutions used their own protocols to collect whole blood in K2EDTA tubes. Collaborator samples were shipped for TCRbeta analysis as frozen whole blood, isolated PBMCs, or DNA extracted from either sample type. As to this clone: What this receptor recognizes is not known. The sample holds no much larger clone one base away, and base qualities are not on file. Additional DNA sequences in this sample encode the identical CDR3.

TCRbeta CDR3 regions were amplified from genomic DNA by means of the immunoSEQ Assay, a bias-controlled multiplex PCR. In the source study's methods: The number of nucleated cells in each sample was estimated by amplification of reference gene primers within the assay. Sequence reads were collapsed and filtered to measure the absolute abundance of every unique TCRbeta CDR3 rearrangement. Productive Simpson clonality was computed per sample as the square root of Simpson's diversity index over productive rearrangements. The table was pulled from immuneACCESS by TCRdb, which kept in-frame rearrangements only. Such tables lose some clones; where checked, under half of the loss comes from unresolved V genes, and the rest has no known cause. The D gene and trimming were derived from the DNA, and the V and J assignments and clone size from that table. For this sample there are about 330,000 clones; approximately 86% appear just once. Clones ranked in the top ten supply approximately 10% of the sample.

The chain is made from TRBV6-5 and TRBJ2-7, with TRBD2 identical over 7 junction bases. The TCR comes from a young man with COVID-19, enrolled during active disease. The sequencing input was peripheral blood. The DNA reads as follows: TGTGCCAGCAGCCCCGGGGGGTACGAGCAGTACTTC. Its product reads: CASSPGGYEQYF.